This TCR beta chain is from a study of T cells in localized non-small cell lung cancer. Overall study findings and caveats: In adjacent lung appeared a median around 59 of the top 100 tumor clones.

Notes on this clone: The antigen is undetermined.

Sequencing was performed with immunoSEQ multiplex PCR; in TCRdb, only in-frame clones are kept and a portion is missing. The sample records about 35,000 clones, 80% to 95% being singletons. The source is a female donor over 55 with stage II lung adenocarcinoma. Source: peripheral blood mononuclear cells, taken before any cancer treatment.

The CDR3 region is CASRRQVGVTGELFF. CDR3 coding DNA: TGTGCCAGCAGACGACAGGTCGGTGTCACCGGGGAGCTGTTTTTT. V and J are TRBV2 and TRBJ2-2, with a tentative D call TRBD1 (6 bases). CDR3 size: 15 residues. Deletions cut 6 bases from V and 4 bases from J, with 15 bases between. Germline V gives CDR1 SNHLY, CDR2 FYNNEI.